This TCR beta chain was observed in a study of T cell changes during pregnancy in multiple sclerosis. This CDR3 contains 13 residues. Trimming removed 6 bases from V and 3 bases from J, with 11 bases in between. Germline CDR1 is MDHEN and CDR2 is SYDVKM. Produced via immunoSEQ multiplex PCR; TCRdb's table is partial and in-frame only. The sample holds approximately 89,000 clones, 94% seen once. Here the sequenced sample was peripheral blood, taken after pregnancy. This TCR was sampled from a female donor in good health, enrolled as a control in a pregnancy study. The genes are TRBV28 and TRBJ1-2; D is undetermined. CDR3: CASRLTPYYGYTF. Here the CDR3 DNA reads TGTGCCAGCAGGCTGACACCTTACTATGGCTACACCTTC.